Listed below are T cell receptor beta chains from one sample, sequenced in a study of blood T cells in healthy people across ages. TCRdb processed the 5' RACE reads anew with MiXCR; each CDR3 protein has one entry. This sample has about 640,000 distinct CDR3 sequences, with around 54% found just once. Sequenced material: blood. The receptor set was obtained from a man in his 60s in good health. Each CDR3 is given with its conserved first and last residue. A D gene is named only where the DNA matches it firmly. A row's size may be missing; if present it is once, few, many or a size class.

J gene | clone size | V gene | D gene | CDR3 DNA | CDR3 protein
TRBJ1-2 | few | TRBV5-1 | TRBD1 | TGCGCCAGCAGCTCCCCGGACAGGGGAGAGTATGGCTACACCTTC | CASSSPDRGEYGYTF
TRBJ2-1 | - | TRBV6-2/TRBV6-3 | - | TGTGCCAGCAGTTCCCCATCAAGGGTTTCCTACAATGAGCAGTTCTTC | CASSSPSRVSYNEQFF
TRBJ2-6 | - | TRBV4-3 | - | TGCGCCAGCAGCCAAGAGTCCGGGACAGGGGCCAACGTCCTGACTTTC | CASSQESGTGANVLTF
TRBJ1-2 | - | TRBV6-1 | - | TGTGCCAGCAACCCGAATCTCGGGGATCCTAACTATGGCTACACCTTC | CASNPNLGDPNYGYTF
TRBJ2-2 | - | TRBV11-2 | - | TGTGCCAGCAGCCTGAGGGGGGGGGCAGCAGCGAACACCGGGGAGCTGTTTTTT | CASSLRGGAAANTGELFF
TRBJ2-1 | - | TRBV12-3/TRBV12-4 | - | TGTGCCAGCAGTCCGGTGGGCTGCGAGCAGTTCTTC | CASSPVGCEQFF
TRBJ2-1 | few | TRBV7-2 | - | TGTGCCAGCAGCTTATGGCCGGGAAATGAGCAGTTCTTC | CASSLWPGNEQFF
TRBJ2-5 | - | TRBV5-1 | - | TGCACCAGCAGCTTGGGAGTACCTGGGACTGGTGAGACCCAGTACTTC | CTSSLGVPGTGETQYF
TRBJ1-6 | - | TRBV4-2 | - | TGTGCCAGCAGCTCCCCCGGGGGCTCCTATAATTCACCCCTCCACTTT | CASSSPGGSYNSPLHF
TRBJ1-2 | - | TRBV20-1 | - | TGCAGTGCTAATAACGGGGACAACTATGGCTACACCTTC | CSANNGDNYGYTF
TRBJ2-5 | - | TRBV28 | - | TGTGCCAGCAGCTCAAGGCAGGGGATAAAAGAGACCCAGTACTTC | CASSSRQGIKETQYF
TRBJ2-7 | - | TRBV5-1 | - | TGCGCCAGCAGCTTGCACACAGGAGGTACCTACGAGCAGTACTTC | CASSLHTGGTYEQYF
TRBJ2-3 | few | TRBV20-1 | TRBD2 | TGCAGTGCGGCGACTAGCGGTAGCACAGATACGCAGTATTTT | CSAATSGSTDTQYF
TRBJ1-2 | - | TRBV11-2 | - | TGTGCCACCACGGATACAGGGTACTATGGCTACACCTTC | CATTDTGYYGYTF
TRBJ1-5 | - | TRBV3-1 | - | TGTGCCAGCAGTCCCGGACAGCATAATAGCAATCAGCCCCAGCATTTT | CASSPGQHNSNQPQHF
TRBJ2-7 | - | TRBV20-1 | - | TGCAGTGCTAGCCCCGACAGCTCCTACGAGCAGTACTTC | CSASPDSSYEQYF
TRBJ2-1 | - | TRBV20-1 | TRBD2 | TGCAGTGCTGAGATCCGGACTAGCGGGGGCTCCTACAATGAGCAGTTCTTC | CSAEIRTSGGSYNEQFF
TRBJ2-1 | few | TRBV20-1 | TRBD2 | TGCAGTGCTGCCACTTTAGCGGGGGGCTACGTAAGCTCCTACAATGAGCAGTTCTTC | CSAATLAGGYVSSYNEQFF
TRBJ2-3 | few | TRBV4-1 | TRBD1 | TGCGCCAGCAGCCAAGAGAGCAGGGGGCAGACAGATACGCAGTATTTT | CASSQESRGQTDTQYF
TRBJ1-1 | - | TRBV20-1 | - | TGCAGTGCTAGAGAGAGGGGGGGGGGCACTGAAGCTTTCTTT | CSARERGGGTEAFF
TRBJ2-1 | few | TRBV3-1 | TRBD2 | TGTGCCAGCACAGCGAGCGGGGGCTACAATGAGCAGTTCTTC | CASTASGGYNEQFF
TRBJ2-7 | few | TRBV4-2 | - | TGTGCCAGCAGCCAAGACACAGGGAGCTCCTACGAGCAGTACTTC | CASSQDTGSSYEQYF
TRBJ1-2 | - | TRBV20-1 | TRBD1 | TGCAGTGCTAGCGCGACAGGGCGCAACTATGGCTACACCTTC | CSASATGRNYGYTF
TRBJ1-6 | - | TRBV3-1 | - | TGTGCCAGCAGGGGACCGAGGAATTCACCCCTCCACTTT | CASRGPRNSPLHF